Described below is a single T cell receptor beta chain sequence and its context. V was clipped by 7 bases and J by 1 base, with 10 bases between them. Germline loops: CDR1 MNHNS, CDR2 SASEGT. The CDR3 is 14 amino acids. The data are from a study of T-cell reconstitution after alpha-beta-depleted transplantation in children. Unique molecular identifiers were used to barcode this TCRbeta library. TCRdb fed the PCR reads into MiXCR, producing one record per CDR3 protein. This sample has about 440,000 distinct CDR3 sequences, with over 40% found just once. The chain employs TRBV6-1 and TRBJ2-2, with a weak D call TRBD1 (5 bases). The sequences come from PBMCs, collected before TCRalphabeta/CD19-depleted stem cell transplant. The clonotype originates from a girl aged 2 to 10 with aplastic anemia, due to receive a stem cell transplant. CDR3 in amino acids: CASTRQGNTGELFF. CDR3 bases: TGTGCCAGCACACGGCAGGGGAACACCGGGGAGCTGTTTTTT.